These T cell receptor beta chains were read from a single sample in a study of blood T cell repertoires in COVID-19. The table came from immunoSEQ multiplex PCR; TCRdb's copy has only in-frame clones and leaves some out. Of more than 300,000 clones detected, 90% appear once; the ten largest clones hold around 1%. Sequences were obtained from peripheral blood. The origin of the receptors is a woman aged 40 to 50 with COVID-19, enrolled during active disease. The CDR3 runs from the conserved cysteine through the conserved F or W. A D gene is named only where the DNA matches it firmly. Size tells how often a clone was seen (once, few, many) or the class of an expanded clone, and some rows leave it out.

abundance: -; j_gene: TRBJ2-5; v_gene: TRBV9; d_gene: TRBD2; len: 15; CDR3nt: TGTGCCAGCAGCCCCGGGGGGGTTCGGTTGGAGACCCAGTACTTC; CDR3aa: CASSPGGVRLETQYF
abundance: -; j_gene: TRBJ1-2; v_gene: TRBV27; d_gene: TRBD1; len: 15; CDR3nt: TGTGCCAGCCGCGGGAGGGGGCAGGGGATCTATGGCTACACCTTC; CDR3aa: CASRGRGQGIYGYTF
abundance: -; j_gene: TRBJ2-7; v_gene: TRBV6-1; d_gene: -; len: 15; CDR3nt: TGTGCCAGCAGTGAAGGGGCAGCTCAGCTCTACGAGCAGTACTTC; CDR3aa: CASSEGAAQLYEQYF
abundance: -; j_gene: TRBJ2-4; v_gene: TRBV5-8; d_gene: TRBD1; len: 14; CDR3nt: TGTGCCAGCAGCTCAACAGGGGGCGAAAACATTCAGTACTTC; CDR3aa: CASSSTGGENIQYF
abundance: -; j_gene: TRBJ1-1; v_gene: TRBV11-3; d_gene: -; len: 13; CDR3nt: TGTGCCAGCAGCTTTTCAAGCAACACTGAAGCTTTCTTT; CDR3aa: CASSFSSNTEAFF
abundance: -; j_gene: TRBJ2-1; v_gene: TRBV27; d_gene: TRBD2; len: 16; CDR3nt: TGTGCCAGCAGTTTATCTACTAGCGCCCCGGGGAGTGAGCAGTTCTTC; CDR3aa: CASSLSTSAPGSEQFF
abundance: few; j_gene: TRBJ1-1; v_gene: TRBV27; d_gene: -; len: 11; CDR3nt: TGTGCCAGCAGCGAGGGCCGTGAAGCTTTCTTT; CDR3aa: CASSEGREAFF
abundance: -; j_gene: TRBJ1-1; v_gene: TRBV10-3; d_gene: -; len: 15; CDR3nt: TGTGCCATCAGTGAGACTCAGGGGATGAACACTGAAGCTTTCTTT; CDR3aa: CAISETQGMNTEAFF
abundance: -; j_gene: TRBJ1-2; v_gene: TRBV5-1; d_gene: TRBD1; len: 15; CDR3nt: TGCGCCAGCAGAGCGACAGGGGGCGAGAAAGCTGGCTACACCTTC; CDR3aa: CASRATGGEKAGYTF
abundance: -; j_gene: TRBJ1-1; v_gene: TRBV29-1; d_gene: -; len: 12; CDR3nt: TGCAGCGTTGGTACAGGGTCGACTGAAGCTTTCTTT; CDR3aa: CSVGTGSTEAFF
abundance: -; j_gene: TRBJ2-5; v_gene: TRBV7-3; d_gene: -; len: 16; CDR3nt: TGTGCCAGCAGCTTAAATTCGCCCATACTCCAAGAGACCCAGTACTTC; CDR3aa: CASSLNSPILQETQYF
abundance: -; j_gene: TRBJ1-6; v_gene: TRBV5-4; d_gene: TRBD1; len: 16; CDR3nt: TGTGCCAGCAGCTTGGCAGGGACAGGGAGGAATTCACCCCTCCACTTT; CDR3aa: CASSLAGTGRNSPLHF
abundance: -; j_gene: TRBJ1-4; v_gene: TRBV30; d_gene: TRBD1; len: 16; CDR3nt: TGTGCCTGGAGTACACGGGGTGAGGGACAGGGTGAAAAACTGTTTTTT; CDR3aa: CAWSTRGEGQGEKLFF
abundance: -; j_gene: TRBJ1-2; v_gene: TRBV5-5; d_gene: TRBD1; len: 13; CDR3nt: TGTGCCAGCAGCTCCACAGGGGGCAATGGCTACACCTTC; CDR3aa: CASSSTGGNGYTF
abundance: -; j_gene: TRBJ2-2; v_gene: TRBV20-1; d_gene: -; len: 11; CDR3nt: TGCAGTGCTATGGAGACCGGGGAGCTGTTTTTT; CDR3aa: CSAMETGELFF
abundance: -; j_gene: TRBJ2-1; v_gene: TRBV28; d_gene: -; len: 14; CDR3nt: TGTGCCAGCAGAATCCAGGGTTCCTACAATGAGCAGTTCTTC; CDR3aa: CASRIQGSYNEQFF
abundance: -; j_gene: TRBJ1-5; v_gene: TRBV7-9; d_gene: -; len: 12; CDR3nt: TGTGCCAGCAGCTTAGGGGAGGGGGCCCAGCATTTT; CDR3aa: CASSLGEGAQHF
abundance: -; j_gene: TRBJ1-1; v_gene: TRBV19; d_gene: -; len: 16; CDR3nt: TGTGCCAGTAGTATAGGGGCCCTAGGGAGGAACACTGAAGCTTTCTTT; CDR3aa: CASSIGALGRNTEAFF
abundance: -; j_gene: TRBJ1-2; v_gene: TRBV6-4; d_gene: -; len: 13; CDR3nt: TGTGCCAGCAGTGACTTGCAGGGCAAAGGCTACACCTTC; CDR3aa: CASSDLQGKGYTF
abundance: -; j_gene: TRBJ1-2; v_gene: TRBV4-3; d_gene: TRBD1; len: 15; CDR3nt: TGCGCCAGCAGCCTTAGGACAGGATCTAGCTATGGCTACACCTTC; CDR3aa: CASSLRTGSSYGYTF
abundance: -; j_gene: TRBJ2-7; v_gene: TRBV2; d_gene: TRBD2; len: 15; CDR3nt: TGTGCCAGCAGTGCGAGCGGGGTCCTCTCCTACGAGCAGTACTTC; CDR3aa: CASSASGVLSYEQYF
abundance: -; j_gene: TRBJ2-5; v_gene: TRBV6-4; d_gene: TRBD1; len: 15; CDR3nt: TGTGCCAGCAGTCCCGGGACAGGGCATGTGGAGACCCAGTACTTC; CDR3aa: CASSPGTGHVETQYF
abundance: once; j_gene: TRBJ1-4; v_gene: TRBV25-1; d_gene: -; len: 15; CDR3nt: TGTGCCAGCAGTGAAAGTTACAGATTTAATGAAAAACTGTTTTTT; CDR3aa: CASSESYRFNEKLFF
abundance: -; j_gene: TRBJ1-3; v_gene: TRBV28; d_gene: -; len: 16; CDR3nt: TGTGCCAGCTCCCCTGGGTACGGGGGGCCTGGAAACACCATATATTTT; CDR3aa: CASSPGYGGPGNTIYF
abundance: -; j_gene: TRBJ1-3; v_gene: TRBV10-3; d_gene: -; len: 14; CDR3nt: TGTGCCATCAGCCCGCAGGTAACTGGAAACACCATATATTTT; CDR3aa: CAISPQVTGNTIYF
abundance: -; j_gene: TRBJ1-4; v_gene: TRBV4-2; d_gene: -; len: 16; CDR3nt: TGTGCCAGCAGCCAAGCTGGGGGCAGACCGGGAGAAAAACTGTTTTTT; CDR3aa: CASSQAGGRPGEKLFF
abundance: -; j_gene: TRBJ1-1; v_gene: TRBV21-1; d_gene: -; len: 14; CDR3nt: TGTGCCAGCAGCAAACACCCCGAGGACACTGAAGCTTTCTTT; CDR3aa: CASSKHPEDTEAFF
abundance: -; j_gene: TRBJ1-2; v_gene: TRBV3-1/TRBV3-2; d_gene: TRBD1; len: 13; CDR3nt: TGTGCCAGCAGCCATCAGGACAGGGTCGGCTACACCTTC; CDR3aa: CASSHQDRVGYTF
abundance: -; j_gene: TRBJ1-5; v_gene: TRBV6-2/TRBV6-3; d_gene: -; len: 14; CDR3nt: TGTGCCAGCAGTTACGGGGGGGGCAATCAGCCCCAGCATTTT; CDR3aa: CASSYGGGNQPQHF
abundance: -; j_gene: TRBJ2-2; v_gene: TRBV28; d_gene: -; len: 14; CDR3nt: TGTGCCAGCAACAACCGTTTGGACACCGGGGAGCTGTTTTTT; CDR3aa: CASNNRLDTGELFF
abundance: -; j_gene: TRBJ2-5; v_gene: TRBV27; d_gene: TRBD2; len: 17; CDR3nt: TGTGCCAGCAGTTTGACTAGCGGGGGGGCATTTAGAGAGACCCAGTACTTC; CDR3aa: CASSLTSGGAFRETQYF
abundance: -; j_gene: TRBJ2-3; v_gene: TRBV5-6; d_gene: TRBD1; len: 17; CDR3nt: TGTGCCAGCAGCCCACCAACAGGGGTTAAACTCACAGATACGCAGTATTTT; CDR3aa: CASSPPTGVKLTDTQYF
abundance: few; j_gene: TRBJ1-3; v_gene: TRBV7-2; d_gene: TRBD1; len: 16; CDR3nt: TGTGCCAGCAGCTTAGGGGGGACAGGGGTAGGAGACACCATATATTTT; CDR3aa: CASSLGGTGVGDTIYF
abundance: -; j_gene: TRBJ1-1; v_gene: TRBV6-5; d_gene: -; len: 15; CDR3nt: TGTGCCAGCAGTTACTATTCAGGGCTGAACACTGAAGCTTTCTTT; CDR3aa: CASSYYSGLNTEAFF
abundance: -; j_gene: TRBJ2-3; v_gene: TRBV9; d_gene: -; len: 16; CDR3nt: TGTGCCAGCAGCGTAGGGGGCGGGGCCCCCACAGATACGCAGTATTTT; CDR3aa: CASSVGGGAPTDTQYF
abundance: -; j_gene: TRBJ1-2; v_gene: TRBV19; d_gene: -; len: 15; CDR3nt: TGTGCCAGTAGTATAGATTGGAGGGGCGGCTATGGCTACACCTTC; CDR3aa: CASSIDWRGGYGYTF
abundance: -; j_gene: TRBJ1-2; v_gene: TRBV7-3; d_gene: TRBD1; len: 15; CDR3nt: TGTGCCAGCAGCTCCACAGGGGGGCGACCCCCTGGCTACACCTTC; CDR3aa: CASSSTGGRPPGYTF